The clone carrying this T cell receptor (beta chain) is deemed medium-sized. Antigen: not known. The data were produced by immunoSEQ multiplex PCR, yet TCRdb's version contains in-frame clones alone and is incomplete. The table has 120,000 or so clones, less than 95% seen once. The data derive from a study of T cell responses to AZD1222 COVID-19 vaccine. Whole-study results and caveats: Spike-specific TCR breadth and depth both grew after two AZD1222 doses. Close to half of spike-specific TCRs reportedly recognize unmutated variant regions. The study sampled repertoires only after the peak T cell response. White British donors predominated, females outnumbered males, and clonal diversity was possibly underestimated.

The CDR3 consists of 19 residues. V shed 3 bases, J shed 4 bases, and the junction held 19 bases outside the gene matches. Germline loops: CDR1 SGDLS, CDR2 YYNGEE. This receptor was taken from an adult in good health. This sequence joins TRBV9 and TRBJ1-2, with TRBD1 matching over 9 bases. Here the sequenced sample was peripheral blood, taken on day 0 of MenACWY control vaccination. The chain's CDR3 is CASSGYLTGGPSVGYGYTF. The CDR3 DNA reads TGTGCCAGCAGCGGCTACTTAACAGGGGGCCCCTCGGTTGGCTATGGCTACACCTTC.